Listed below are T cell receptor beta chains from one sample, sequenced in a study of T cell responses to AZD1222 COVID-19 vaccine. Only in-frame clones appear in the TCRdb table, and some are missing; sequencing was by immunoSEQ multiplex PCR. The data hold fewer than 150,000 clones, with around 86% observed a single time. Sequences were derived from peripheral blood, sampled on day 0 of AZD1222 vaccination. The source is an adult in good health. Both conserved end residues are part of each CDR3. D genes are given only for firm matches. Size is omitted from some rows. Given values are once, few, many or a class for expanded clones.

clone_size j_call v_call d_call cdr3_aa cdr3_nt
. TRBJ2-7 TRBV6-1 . CASSDPGATSYEQYF TGTGCCAGCAGTGATCCTGGGGCGACCTCCTACGAGCAGTACTTC
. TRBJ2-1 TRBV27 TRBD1 CASSRIQGAGQFF TGTGCCAGCAGCCGAATTCAGGGGGCGGGTCAGTTCTTC
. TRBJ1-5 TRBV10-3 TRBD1 CAISDSGGRQPQHF TGTGCCATCAGTGATTCAGGGGGCCGTCAGCCCCAGCATTTT
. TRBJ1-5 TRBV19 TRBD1 CASSPGTAYQPQHF TGTGCCAGTAGCCCCGGGACAGCCTATCAGCCCCAGCATTTT
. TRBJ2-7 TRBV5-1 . CASSGGVEQYF TGCGCCAGCAGTGGGGGTGTCGAGCAGTACTTC
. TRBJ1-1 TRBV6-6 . CASSGTSGAEAFF TGTGCCAGCAGTGGGACCTCAGGGGCTGAAGCTTTCTTT
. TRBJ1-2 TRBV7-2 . CASNPQRGGYGYTF TGTGCCAGCAATCCCCAAAGGGGTGGCTATGGCTACACCTTC
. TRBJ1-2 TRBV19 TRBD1 CASSTGQGAGGYTF TGTGCCAGTAGTACGGGACAGGGGGCCGGTGGCTACACCTTC
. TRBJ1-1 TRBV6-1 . CASSESIGNTEAFF TGTGCCAGCAGTGAAAGCATCGGAAACACTGAAGCTTTCTTT
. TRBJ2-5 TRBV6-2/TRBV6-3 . CASSYHVGTKETQYF TGTGCCAGCAGTTACCACGTAGGGACCAAAGAGACCCAGTACTTC
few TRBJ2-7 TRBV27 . CASSFQGRHYEQYF TGTGCCAGCAGTTTTCAGGGGAGGCACTACGAGCAGTACTTC
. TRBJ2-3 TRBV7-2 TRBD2 CASSPSGGADTQYF TGTGCCAGCAGCCCAAGCGGGGGAGCAGATACGCAGTATTTT
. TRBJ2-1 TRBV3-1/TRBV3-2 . CASSQDTSSDEQFF TGTGCCAGCAGCCAAGATACGAGTTCCGATGAGCAGTTCTTC
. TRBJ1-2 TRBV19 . CATLFGDHLHLGYTF TGTGCCACCCTCTTCGGGGACCATCTTCATCTGGGCTACACCTTC
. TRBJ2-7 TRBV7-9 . CASSHPRWAYEQYF TGTGCCAGCAGCCACCCGAGGTGGGCCTACGAGCAGTACTTC
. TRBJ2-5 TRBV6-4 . CASSEGGGTQYF TGTGCCAGCAGTGAAGGGGGGGGGACCCAGTACTTC
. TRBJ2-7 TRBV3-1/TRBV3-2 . CASSSRGWYEQYF TGTGCCAGCAGCTCAAGGGGGTGGTACGAGCAGTACTTC
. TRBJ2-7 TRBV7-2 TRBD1 CASSLGGQGYEQYF TGTGCCAGCAGCTTAGGAGGACAGGGCTACGAGCAGTACTTC
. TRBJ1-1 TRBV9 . CASSVGDKNTEAFF TGTGCCAGCAGCGTAGGGGACAAGAACACTGAAGCTTTCTTT
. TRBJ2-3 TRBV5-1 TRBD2 CASSFRTSADTQYF TGCGCCAGCAGCTTCCGGACTAGCGCAGATACGCAGTATTTT
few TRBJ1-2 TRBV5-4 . CASSLAQQGLGDGYTF TGTGCCAGCAGCTTGGCCCAACAGGGACTGGGTGATGGCTACACCTTC
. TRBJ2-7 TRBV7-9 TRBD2 CASSPSTPLRGGYEQYF TGTGCCAGCAGCCCATCCACCCCTTTGCGGGGGGGTTACGAGCAGTACTTC
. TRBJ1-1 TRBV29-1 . CSVVNRAATEAFF TGCAGCGTTGTGAACAGGGCGGCGACTGAAGCTTTCTTT
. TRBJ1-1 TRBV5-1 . CASSLGGGGNTEAFF TGCGCCAGCTCCTTAGGAGGGGGGGGGAACACTGAAGCTTTCTTT
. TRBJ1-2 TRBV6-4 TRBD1 CASSDTGTGVYNYGYTF TGTGCCAGCAGTGACACCGGGACAGGGGTTTATAACTATGGCTACACCTTC
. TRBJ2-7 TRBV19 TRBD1 CASSQGQVGSYEQYF TGTGCCAGTAGCCAGGGACAGGTTGGCTCCTACGAGCAGTACTTC
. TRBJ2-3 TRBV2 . CASRGETDTQYF TGTGCCAGCAGGGGCGAGACAGATACGCAGTATTTT
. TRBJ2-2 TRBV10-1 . CATSDISLTGELFF TGCGCCACCTCAGACATATCCCTCACCGGGGAGCTGTTTTTT
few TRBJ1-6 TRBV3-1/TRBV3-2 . CASSLLDGEGSPLHF TGTGCCAGCAGCCTCCTCGACGGGGAGGGTTCACCCCTCCACTTT
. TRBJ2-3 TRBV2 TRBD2 CASSAATSGGTDTQYF TGTGCCAGCAGTGCGGCGACTAGCGGGGGAACAGATACGCAGTATTTT
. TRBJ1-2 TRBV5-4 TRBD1 CASSFGQGAEGYTF TGTGCCAGCAGCTTCGGACAGGGGGCGGAAGGCTACACCTTC
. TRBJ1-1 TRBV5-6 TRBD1 CASSLGQGMMNTEAFF TGTGCCAGCAGCTTAGGACAGGGGATGATGAACACTGAAGCTTTCTTT
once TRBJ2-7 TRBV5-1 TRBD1 CASSLGQGASGPYEQYF TGCGCCAGCAGCTTGGGCCAGGGGGCGAGCGGGCCCTACGAGCAGTACTTC
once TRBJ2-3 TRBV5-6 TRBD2 CASRGAGEGDTQYF TGTGCCAGCAGAGGGGCGGGAGAGGGAGATACGCAGTATTTT
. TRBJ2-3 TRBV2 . CASMAARTDTQYF TGTGCCAGCATGGCGGCCCGCACAGATACGCAGTATTTT
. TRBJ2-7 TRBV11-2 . CASSPSIEQYF TGTGCCAGCAGCCCCTCGATCGAGCAGTACTTC
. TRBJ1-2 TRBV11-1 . CATGGYTF TGTGCCACCGGTGGCTACACCTTC
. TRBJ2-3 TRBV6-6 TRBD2 CASSLYSGGVGTDTQYF TGTGCCAGCAGTCTCTATAGCGGGGGGGTCGGAACAGATACGCAGTATTTT
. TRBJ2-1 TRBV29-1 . CSAGTEEQFF TGCAGCGCCGGGACTGAGGAGCAGTTCTTC
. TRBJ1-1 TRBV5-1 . CASSPSGTDEAFF TGCGCCAGCAGCCCCTCCGGGACGGATGAAGCTTTCTTT
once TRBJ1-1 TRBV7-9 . CASVRGRLGRTFF TGTGCCAGCGTGCGGGGGCGACTGGGGAGAACTTTCTTT
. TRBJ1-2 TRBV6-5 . CASRNTGMYGYTF TGTGCCAGCAGGAATACAGGGATGTATGGCTACACCTTC
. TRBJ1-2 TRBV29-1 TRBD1 CSVDRLLETGGYGYTF TGCAGCGTTGATCGTCTTTTGGAGACAGGGGGGTATGGCTACACCTTC
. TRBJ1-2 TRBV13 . CASSSRGGGNGYTF TGTGCCAGCAGCTCCCGCGGGGGGGGGAATGGCTACACCTTC
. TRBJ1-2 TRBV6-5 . CASSYSTGVYGYTF TGTGCCAGCAGTTACTCAACAGGAGTTTATGGCTACACCTTC
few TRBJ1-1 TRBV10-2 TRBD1 CASSPTGTNTEAFF TGCGCCAGCAGTCCGACAGGGACGAACACTGAAGCTTTCTTT
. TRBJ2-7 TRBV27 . CASSPKTGYEQYF TGTGCCAGCAGTCCGAAGACAGGCTACGAGCAGTACTTC
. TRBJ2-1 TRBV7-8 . CASSPLTSYNEQFF TGTGCCAGCAGCCCCTTGACGAGCTACAATGAGCAGTTCTTC
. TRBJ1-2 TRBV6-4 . CASSPRGGGAHTIGYTF TGTGCCAGCAGTCCCCGGGGAGGGGGAGCTCATACGATTGGCTACACCTTC
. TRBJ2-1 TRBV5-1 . CASSLGDSNNEQFF TGCGCCAGCAGCTTGGGCGACAGCAACAATGAGCAGTTCTTC
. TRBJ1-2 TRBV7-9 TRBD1 CASSSAGQGIGYTF TGTGCCAGCAGCTCCGCCGGACAGGGAATCGGCTACACCTTC
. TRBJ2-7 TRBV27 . CASSRYGKSYEQYF TGTGCCAGCAGTCGTTACGGAAAATCCTACGAGCAGTACTTC
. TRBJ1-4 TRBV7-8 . CASSFVPGSEKLFF TGTGCCAGCAGCTTCGTCCCCGGGAGTGAAAAACTGTTTTTT
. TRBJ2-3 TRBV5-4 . CASSKPMGRNVGGDTQYF TGTGCCAGCAGCAAACCAATGGGACGGAATGTTGGCGGAGATACGCAGTATTTT